The TCR beta chain described here comes from a study of shared clonotypes between healthy human individuals. Sequenced by immunoSEQ multiplex PCR; TCRdb stores in-frame clones only, minus some. The data hold some 580,000 clones, with around 97% observed a single time. Trimming cost V 5 bases and J 8 bases, with 13 bases left between them. This CDR3 has 13 residues. The germline gives CDR1 SGHVS, CDR2 FQNEAQ. Material: naive CD4+ T cells sorted from blood. The subset here: CD45RA+ positively selected. The receptor comes from a woman in her thirties in good health. The rearrangement links TRBV7-8 to TRBJ1-5, with D possibly matching TRBD1 (6 bases). CDR3 DNA sequence: TGTGCCAGCAGCGAAACAGGGTTTGAGCCCCAGCATTTT. Residues: CASSETGFEPQHF.